This TCR beta chain is from a study of T cell repertoires in cytomegalovirus infection. Study-level background: Evidence of both CMV infection and a matching HLA type came from public TCR beta signatures.

Concerning this clonotype itself: Its antigen is not identified.

Trimming left V 7 bases short and J 12 bases short, with 22 bases between. This CDR3 region has 14 residues. Germline assignment: CDR1 LNHDA and CDR2 SQIVND (reference sequence). From the reads, TCRdb called clonotypes with MiXCR, one entry per CDR3 protein. The sample consists of a few hundred thousand distinct CDR3 sequences, about a sixth of them appearing once. General study results and limits: The study identified carriers of CMV plus the relevant HLA from cumulative public TCR beta family frequency. HLA-C-restricted CMV clonotypes gave the most frequent clonotype in two of eight donors.

The sequenced sample consisted of PBMCs. The rearrangement joins TRBV19 to TRBJ2-1, with D possibly matching TRBD2 (6 bases). The clonotype originates from a human donor in good health (CMV status not recorded). Some clones in this sample may be carry-over from other donors' samples. The CDR3 DNA reads TGTGCCAGTACGGATCAAAGTCTGGGCGGGGCGCAGTTCTTC. Amino acids: CASTDQSLGGAQFF. Filled out from reference TRBV19 and TRBJ2-1, the complete variable domain reads DGGITQSPKYLFRKEGQNVTLSCEQNLNHDAMYWYRQDPGQGLRLIYYSQIVNDFQKGDIAEGYSVSREKKESFPLTVTSAQKNPTAFYLCASTDQSLGGAQFFGPGTRLTVL.